The clone carrying this T cell receptor beta chain has a count of ten or more. The data belong to a study of identical twins. MiXCR was run by TCRdb on the 5' RACE reads, yielding one entry per CDR3 protein. Altogether fewer than 500,000 distinct CDR3 sequences are present, more than 13% being singletons, with the ten largest covering about 0.97%. Per the germline V gene, CDR1 is SGHTA and CDR2 is FQGTGA. This CDR3 has 14 amino acids. J lost 7 bases, V lost 3 bases, and 5 bases had no gene match. These same data were also listed under a study on yellow fever vaccine responses in identical twins.

The sequence came from a woman under 30 in good health. Sequenced input: CD4+ T cells sorted from blood. The chain recombines TRBV7-3 with TRBJ2-2; 7 bases align to TRBD1. The CDR3 DNA follows: TGTGCCAGCAGCTTCCGACAGGGATTCGGGGAGCTGTTTTTT. Translation: CASSFRQGFGELFF. Based on the CDR3 plus reference TRBV7-3 and TRBJ2-2, the full variable domain is GAGVSQTPSNKVTEKGKYVELRCDPISGHTALYWYRQSLGQGPEFLIYFQGTGAADDSGLPNDRFFAVRPEGSVSTLKIQRTERGDSAVYLCASSFRQGFGELFFGEGSRLTVL.